This T cell receptor (beta chain) was found in a study of cytomegalovirus exposure and HLA in healthy donors. The ends were cut back, 3 bases at V and 0 bases at J, with 5 bases in the middle. This CDR3 has 13 amino acids. Germline V CDR1 and CDR2: SEHNR, FQNEAQ (reference sequence). Those who donated were healthy bone marrow donors. Donors counted as nominally healthy when sampled, yet unrecorded immune exposures were likely. The PCR had 60 Vbeta and 13 Jbeta primers. The repertoire was sequenced with immunoSEQ multiplex PCR; TCRdb's copy has only in-frame clones and lacks some. This sample contains nearly 35,000 clones. The study's findings and limits: TCR association rates varied by HLA locus in a later analysis, with DRB1 highest and HLA-C lowest. Exclusion applied to some V segments, including TRBV6-2 and TRBV6-3, as they were indistinguishable.

To note about this clone: The antigen is undetermined.

Source material: PBMCs. The sequence derives from a woman between 40 and 50 years old in good health and CMV-seropositive. The V gene is TRBV7-9, the J gene TRBJ1-1; D not certain. The CDR3 region has the DNA TGTGCCAGCAGCTTCGGGATGAACACTGAAGCTTTCTTT. Encoded protein: CASSFGMNTEAFF.